A selection of T cell receptor beta chains follows, all from one sample in a study of blood T cell repertoires in COVID-19. Using immunoSEQ multiplex PCR, the repertoire was profiled, and TCRdb retains in-frame clones only, with some absent. The sample includes fewer than 150,000 clones, approximately 84% seen only once; the top ten take around 13%. Sequencing input: peripheral blood. All receptors derive from a woman aged 25 to 39 who had recovered from COVID-19. CDR3s include the opening cysteine and the closing phenylalanine or tryptophan. Fields, in order: D gene, clone size, J gene, V gene, CDR3 DNA, CDR3 protein. The D gene is left open where the match is weak. A row's size may be missing; if present it is once, few, many or a size class.

NA	few	TRBJ1-2	TRBV2	TGTGCCAGCAGTGCCAGTAACTATGGCTACACCTTC	CASSASNYGYTF
NA	NA	TRBJ2-7	TRBV7-8	TGTGCCAGCAGCCTGAGGGGGGGGTCTTCCTACGAGCAGTACTTC	CASSLRGGSSYEQYF
NA	once	TRBJ2-2	TRBV2	TGTGCCAGCCGGCAGGGCCGCACGTCCGGGGAGCTGTTTTTT	CASRQGRTSGELFF
TRBD1	NA	TRBJ1-1	TRBV6-5	TGTGCCAGCAGAACTCCCGGGACAGGGGGCACTGAAGCTTTCTTT	CASRTPGTGGTEAFF
TRBD1	NA	TRBJ2-3	TRBV7-6	TGTGCCAGCAGCCATAGTACAGGGGTGGGCACAGATACGCAGTATTTT	CASSHSTGVGTDTQYF
NA	few	TRBJ2-3	TRBV3-1/TRBV3-2	TGTGCCAGCAGCCAAGATTCAAGGGGGAGCGGCACAGATACGCAGTATTTT	CASSQDSRGSGTDTQYF
TRBD2	NA	TRBJ2-5	TRBV19	TGTGCCAGTACACGGACTAGCGGGATGAGTGAGACCCAGTACTTC	CASTRTSGMSETQYF
NA	NA	TRBJ2-3	TRBV24-1	TGTGCCACCAGCCCCCCGGGGTCAGATACGCAGTATTTT	CATSPPGSDTQYF
NA	NA	TRBJ1-1	TRBV18	TGTGCCAGCTCTCCTTCGGGAGGTCGAACTGAAGCTTTCTTT	CASSPSGGRTEAFF
TRBD1	NA	TRBJ1-5	TRBV6-2/TRBV6-3	TGTGCCAGCAGTAACCTGGGACAGGGTTATCAGCCCCAGCATTTT	CASSNLGQGYQPQHF
TRBD1	NA	TRBJ1-2	TRBV30	TGTGCCTGGAGTGGAGGACAGGGATCACATGGCTACACCTTC	CAWSGGQGSHGYTF
NA	NA	TRBJ2-7	TRBV14	TGTGCCAGCAGTCAGGCACCTCCCTACGAGCAGTACTTC	CASSQAPPYEQYF
NA	NA	TRBJ2-7	TRBV5-4	TGTGCCAGCAGCTGGGGGGGGGCGACTCTCCCAACCTACGAGCAGTACTTC	CASSWGGATLPTYEQYF
NA	NA	TRBJ1-2	TRBV15	TGTGCCACCAGCATAACGCGGGAAGGGAACTATGGCTACACCTTC	CATSITREGNYGYTF
TRBD1	NA	TRBJ1-1	TRBV9	TGTGCCAGCAGCGCGGACAGGGGGATGAACACTGAAGCTTTCTTT	CASSADRGMNTEAFF
TRBD1	NA	TRBJ1-5	TRBV7-8	TGTGCCAGCAGCTTAGGTACAGGGGCTCCTAATCAGCCCCAGCATTTT	CASSLGTGAPNQPQHF
TRBD1	NA	TRBJ1-3	TRBV4-2	TGTGCCAGCAGCCAAGAGACAGGGATGGGAAACACCATATATTTT	CASSQETGMGNTIYF
TRBD1	once	TRBJ2-3	TRBV5-1	TGCGCCAGCAGCCGGGACAGATACACAGATACGCAGTATTTT	CASSRDRYTDTQYF
NA	NA	TRBJ2-7	TRBV27	TGTGCCAGCAGTCCATCCCCCTACGAGCAGTACTTC	CASSPSPYEQYF
NA	NA	TRBJ1-2	TRBV2	TGTGCCAGCAGGGAGAGTTTCTATGGCTACACCTTC	CASRESFYGYTF
TRBD1	NA	TRBJ1-3	TRBV13	TGTGCCAGCAGCCCCGGGACAGGGAGCCCTGGAAACACCATATATTTT	CASSPGTGSPGNTIYF
NA	NA	TRBJ2-6	TRBV27	TGTGCCAGCAGCATAGCTCAGGGGGGCGCTGGGGCCAACGTCCTGACTTTC	CASSIAQGGAGANVLTF
NA	NA	TRBJ1-1	TRBV18	TGTGCCAGCTCACCACGCACAGCTGAAGCTTTCTTT	CASSPRTAEAFF
NA	once	TRBJ2-3	TRBV2	TGTGCCAGCAGCGACGGACTAAGCACAGATACGCAGTATTTT	CASSDGLSTDTQYF
TRBD2	once	TRBJ2-5	TRBV4-1	TGCGCCAGCAGCCAAGAACCGACTAGCGGGGGGCGAGGGGAGACCCAGTACTTC	CASSQEPTSGGRGETQYF
TRBD2	few	TRBJ2-5	TRBV11-1	TGTGCCAGCAGCCAGTTCGGACTAGCGGGGCGAGAGACCCAGTACTTC	CASSQFGLAGRETQYF
NA	NA	TRBJ2-5	TRBV29-1	TGCAGCGTTGAAGCCGGCGGGCAAGAGACCCAGTACTTC	CSVEAGGQETQYF
NA	NA	TRBJ2-2	TRBV11-2	TGTGCCAGCAGCCCGCTTTTCGGGAGTACCGGGGAGCTGTTTTTT	CASSPLFGSTGELFF
NA	NA	TRBJ1-1	TRBV19	TGTGCCAGTAGCCTACAGGGCATAGAATACATAGCTTTCTTT	CASSLQGIEYIAFF
NA	NA	TRBJ1-4	TRBV4-1	TGCGCCAGCAGCCAAGGGGGGCGGGAACTGTTTTTT	CASSQGGRELFF
TRBD1	NA	TRBJ1-1	TRBV2	TGTGCCAGCAGGGGACAGGTGGCAGTCGCTGAAGCTTTCTTT	CASRGQVAVAEAFF
NA	once	TRBJ2-5	TRBV7-8	TGTGCCAGCAGCTCCACTACTTTAACAGAGACCCAGTACTTC	CASSSTTLTETQYF
TRBD2	NA	TRBJ2-3	TRBV9	TGTGCCAGCGGACTAGCGGGGCCCGTTACCACAGATACGCAGTATTTT	CASGLAGPVTTDTQYF
NA	NA	TRBJ2-7	TRBV4-1	TGCGCCAGCAGCCACCGAGCAGGTTACGAGCAGTACTTC	CASSHRAGYEQYF
NA	once	TRBJ2-1	TRBV7-6	TGTGCCAGCAGCTTAGGCACAGGGCCTTCCTACAATGAGCAGTTCTTC	CASSLGTGPSYNEQFF
NA	NA	TRBJ1-4	TRBV5-1	TGCGCCAGCAGCTTGGGGCCCCGGGATGTTAATGAAAAACTGTTTTTT	CASSLGPRDVNEKLFF
NA	NA	TRBJ2-1	TRBV11-2	TGTGCCAGCAGCGATCGGAGGAGGGCTAGCAATGAGCAGTTCTTC	CASSDRRRASNEQFF